Reported below is one TCR beta chain. The antigen is undetermined. The V end lost 5 bases, the J end lost 0 bases, and 11 bases lay between the germline ends. Germline values: CDR1 MNHEY, CDR2 SVGAGI. This CDR3 has 15 residues. Only in-frame clones appear in the TCRdb table, and some are missing; sequencing was by immunoSEQ multiplex PCR. The repertoire holds approximately 140,000 clones, with about 90% as singletons. The sample is drawn from a study of T cell responses to AZD1222 COVID-19 vaccine. As for the study in general: The analysis combined second doses at about 4 or about 12 weeks.

Study-wide findings and caveats: Among the donors, most were white British and more were female, and clonal diversity was possibly underestimated.

V is TRBV6-5 and J is TRBJ1-5, with unresolved D. This TCR was sampled from an adult in good health. The sample consisted of peripheral blood, taken on day 0 of AZD1222 vaccination. CDR3 DNA sequence: TGTGCCAGCAGTAGGACGGCCCGTAGCAATCAGCCCCAGCATTTT. This encodes CASSRTARSNQPQHF.